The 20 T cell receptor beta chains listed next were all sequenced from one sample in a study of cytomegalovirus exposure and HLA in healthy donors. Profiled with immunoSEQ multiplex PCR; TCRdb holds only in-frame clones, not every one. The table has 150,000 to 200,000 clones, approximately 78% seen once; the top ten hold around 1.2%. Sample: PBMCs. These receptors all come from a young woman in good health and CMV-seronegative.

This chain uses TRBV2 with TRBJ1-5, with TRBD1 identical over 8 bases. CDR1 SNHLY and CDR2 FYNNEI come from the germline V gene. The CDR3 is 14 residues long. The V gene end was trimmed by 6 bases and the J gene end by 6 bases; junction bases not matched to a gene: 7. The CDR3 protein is CASRLQGGSQPQHF. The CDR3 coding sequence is TGTGCCAGCAGACTACAGGGGGGAAGTCAGCCCCAGCATTTT.

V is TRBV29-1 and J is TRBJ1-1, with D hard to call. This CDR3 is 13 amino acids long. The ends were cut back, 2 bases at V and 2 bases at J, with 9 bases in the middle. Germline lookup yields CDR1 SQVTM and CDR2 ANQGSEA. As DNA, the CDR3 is TGCAGCGTTGAATACAGAGTCAACACTGAAGCTTTCTTT. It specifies CSVEYRVNTEAFF.

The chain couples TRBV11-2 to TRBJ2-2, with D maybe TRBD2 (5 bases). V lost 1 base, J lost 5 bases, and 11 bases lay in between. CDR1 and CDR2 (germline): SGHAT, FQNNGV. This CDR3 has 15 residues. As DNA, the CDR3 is TGTGCCAGCAGCTTAGGGCTTCGAGGGACCGGGGAGCTGTTTTTT. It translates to CASSLGLRGTGELFF.

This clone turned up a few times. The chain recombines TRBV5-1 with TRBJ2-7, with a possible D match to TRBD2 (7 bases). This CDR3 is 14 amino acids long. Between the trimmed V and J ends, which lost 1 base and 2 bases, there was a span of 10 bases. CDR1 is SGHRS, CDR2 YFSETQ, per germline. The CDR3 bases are TGCGCCAGCAGCTTGAGGGGGGGAGCCTACGAGCAGTACTTC. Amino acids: CASSLRGGAYEQYF.

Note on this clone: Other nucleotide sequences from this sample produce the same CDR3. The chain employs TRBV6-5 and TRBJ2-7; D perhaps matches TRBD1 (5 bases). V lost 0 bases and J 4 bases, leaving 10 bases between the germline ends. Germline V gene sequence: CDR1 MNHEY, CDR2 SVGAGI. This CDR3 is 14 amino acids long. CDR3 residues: CASSYSAGSYEQYF. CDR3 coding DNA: TGTGCCAGCAGTTACTCTGCAGGGTCATACGAGCAGTACTTC.

The DNA of the CDR3 is TGTGCCAGCAGTTACAACCCGGGTTTAAATTGGGCGCAGTATTTT. It specifies CASSYNPGLNWAQYF. This sequence joins TRBV6-5 and TRBJ2-3; D gene unclear. CDR1 MNHEY and CDR2 SVGAGI come from the germline V gene. CDR3 length equals 15 residues. Deletions cut 2 bases from V and 10 bases from J, with 19 bases between.

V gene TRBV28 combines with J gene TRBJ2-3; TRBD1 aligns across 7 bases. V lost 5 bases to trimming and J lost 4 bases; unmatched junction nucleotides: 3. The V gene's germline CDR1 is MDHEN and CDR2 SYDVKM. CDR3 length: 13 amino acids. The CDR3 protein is CASSTGAADTQYF. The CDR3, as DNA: TGTGCCAGCAGTACAGGGGCCGCAGATACGCAGTATTTT.

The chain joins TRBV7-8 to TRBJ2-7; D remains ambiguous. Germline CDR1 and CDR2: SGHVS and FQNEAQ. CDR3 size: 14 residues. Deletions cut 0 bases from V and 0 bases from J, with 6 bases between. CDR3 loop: CASSLAYSSYEQYF. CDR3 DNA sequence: TGTGCCAGCAGCTTAGCGTACAGCTCCTACGAGCAGTACTTC.

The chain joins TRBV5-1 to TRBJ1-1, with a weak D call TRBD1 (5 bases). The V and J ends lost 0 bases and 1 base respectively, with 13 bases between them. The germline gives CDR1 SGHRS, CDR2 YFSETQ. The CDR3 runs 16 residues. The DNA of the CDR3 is TGCGCCAGCAGCTTGGCCACGCGGGGGACGAACACTGAAGCTTTCTTT. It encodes CASSLATRGTNTEAFF.

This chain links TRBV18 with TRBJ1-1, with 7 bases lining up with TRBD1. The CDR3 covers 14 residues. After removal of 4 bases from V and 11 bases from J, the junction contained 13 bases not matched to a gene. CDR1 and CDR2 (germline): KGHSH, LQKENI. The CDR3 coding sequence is TGTGCCAGCTCACAGGGGGCCTCTTTGGGGACTGCTTTCTTT. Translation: CASSQGASLGTAFF.

CDR3: CASSFRGTNEKLFF. The DNA of the CDR3 is TGCGCCAGCAGCTTCAGGGGAACTAATGAAAAACTGTTTTTT. The V gene is TRBV5-1, the J gene TRBJ1-4; perhaps TRBD1 as D (6 bases). The CDR3 contains 14 residues. The ends were cut back, 2 bases at V and 1 base at J, with 6 bases in the middle. Germline V lookup: CDR1 SGHRS, CDR2 YFSETQ.

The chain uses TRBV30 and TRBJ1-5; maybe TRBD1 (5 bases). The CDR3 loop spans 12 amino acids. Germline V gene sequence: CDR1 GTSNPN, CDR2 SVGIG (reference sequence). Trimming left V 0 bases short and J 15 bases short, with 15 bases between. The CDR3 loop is CAWSVDGQFWHF. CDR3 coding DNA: TGTGCCTGGAGTGTAGACGGACAATTTTGGCATTTT.

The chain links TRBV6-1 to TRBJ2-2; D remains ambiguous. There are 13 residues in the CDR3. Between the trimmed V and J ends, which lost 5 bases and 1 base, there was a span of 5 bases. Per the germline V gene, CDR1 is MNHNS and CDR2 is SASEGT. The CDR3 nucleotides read TGTGCCAGCAGTCCCGGGAACACCGGGGAGCTGTTTTTT. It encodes CASSPGNTGELFF.

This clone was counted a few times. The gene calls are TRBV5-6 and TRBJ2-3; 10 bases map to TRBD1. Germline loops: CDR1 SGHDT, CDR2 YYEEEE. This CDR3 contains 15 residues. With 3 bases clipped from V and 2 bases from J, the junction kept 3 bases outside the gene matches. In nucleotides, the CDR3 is TGTGCCAGCAGCTCTGACAGGGGGCTCACAGATACGCAGTATTTT. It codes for CASSSDRGLTDTQYF.

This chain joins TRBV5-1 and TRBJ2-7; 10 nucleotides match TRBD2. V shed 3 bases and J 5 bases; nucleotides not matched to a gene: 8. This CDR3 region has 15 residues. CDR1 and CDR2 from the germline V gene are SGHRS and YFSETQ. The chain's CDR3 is CASSSAAGGGNEQYF. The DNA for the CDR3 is TGCGCCAGCAGCTCTGCAGCGGGAGGGGGCAACGAGCAGTACTTC.

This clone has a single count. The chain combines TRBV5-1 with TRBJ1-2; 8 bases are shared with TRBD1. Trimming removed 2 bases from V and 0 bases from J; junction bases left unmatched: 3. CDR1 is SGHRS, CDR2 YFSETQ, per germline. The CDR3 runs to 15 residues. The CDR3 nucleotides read TGCGCCAGCAGCTTACAGGGGGAAGCTAACTATGGCTACACCTTC. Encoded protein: CASSLQGEANYGYTF.

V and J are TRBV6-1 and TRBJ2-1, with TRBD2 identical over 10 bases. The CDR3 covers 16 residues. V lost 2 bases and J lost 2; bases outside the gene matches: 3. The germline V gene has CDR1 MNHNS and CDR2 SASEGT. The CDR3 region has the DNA TGTGCCAGCAGTGAACAGCGGGGGGGCACCTACAATGAGCAGTTCTTC. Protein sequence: CASSEQRGGTYNEQFF.

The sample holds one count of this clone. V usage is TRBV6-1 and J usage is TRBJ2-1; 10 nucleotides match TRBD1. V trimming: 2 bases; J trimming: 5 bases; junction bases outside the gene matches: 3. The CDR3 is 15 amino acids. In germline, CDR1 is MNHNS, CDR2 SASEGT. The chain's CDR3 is CASSERDRGHNEQFF. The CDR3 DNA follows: TGTGCCAGCAGTGAACGGGACAGGGGACACAATGAGCAGTTCTTC.

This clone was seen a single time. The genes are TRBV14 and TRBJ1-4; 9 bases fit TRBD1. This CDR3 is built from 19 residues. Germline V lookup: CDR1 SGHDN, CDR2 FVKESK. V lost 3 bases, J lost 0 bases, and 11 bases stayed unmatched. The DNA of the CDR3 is TGTGCCAGCAGCCACCGAACCGGGACAGGGCTTTCAACTAATGAAAAACTGTTTTTT. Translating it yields CASSHRTGTGLSTNEKLFF.

In DNA, the CDR3 is TGTGCCAGCAGGGGGCCGGACAGGGTTAGGAGTGAGCAGTTCTTC. This sequence encodes CASRGPDRVRSEQFF. V usage is TRBV28 and J usage is TRBJ2-1; the match to TRBD1 covers 8 bases. This CDR3 comprises 15 residues. From germline, CDR1 is MDHEN and CDR2 SYDVKM. V lost 6 bases, J lost 9 bases, and 13 bases stayed unmatched.